The 22 T cell receptor beta chains listed next were all sequenced from one sample in a study of cytomegalovirus exposure and HLA in healthy donors. Primers for the PCR totalled 60 Vbeta and 13 Jbeta. The data were produced by immunoSEQ multiplex PCR, yet TCRdb's version contains in-frame clones alone and is incomplete. This sample carries about 120,000 clones, about 73% of them seen once, and the ten largest clones take 2.5% to 3.5%. Sequencing input: PBMCs. The receptors shown here come from a woman under 40 in good health and CMV-seropositive.

This chain joins TRBV5-1 and TRBJ1-6; 10 bases are a match to TRBD1. The CDR3 has 15 amino acids. V was clipped by 4 bases and J by 7 bases; unmatched bases: 5. Germline V gene data show CDR1 as SGHRS and CDR2 as YFSETQ. The CDR3 nucleotides read TGCGCCAGCAGCACCAGACAGGGGGCCAATTCACCCCTCCACTTT. As protein: CASSTRQGANSPLHF. The variable domain in full, with the rest retrieved from reference TRBV5-1 and TRBJ1-6, is KAGVTQTPRYLIKTRGQQVTLSCSPISGHRSVSWYQQTPGQGLQFLFEYFSETQRNKGNFPGRFSGRQFSNSRSEMNVSTLELGDSALYLCASSTRQGANSPLHFGNGTRLTVT.

V usage is TRBV15 and J usage is TRBJ1-2; no reliable D call. Germline loops: CDR1 LNHNV, CDR2 YYDKDF (reference sequence). CDR3 length equals 15 residues. With 1 base removed from V and 4 bases from J, the gap between germline ends came to 13 bases. The CDR3 coding sequence is TGTGCCACCAGCAGAGGCAAGAATCGGGGCTATGGCTACACCTTC. It codes for CATSRGKNRGYGYTF.

This clone was seen just once. The V call is TRBV7-9, the J call TRBJ1-4, with TRBD1 matching over 8 bases. From germline, CDR1 is SEHNR and CDR2 FQNEAQ (reference sequence). This CDR3 comprises 18 residues. J was trimmed by 6 bases and V by 2 bases; bases with no gene match: 14. The DNA of the CDR3 is TGTGCCAGCAGCTTATCTCCAGGCGGGACAGGAAAATATGAAAAACTGTTTTTT. It specifies CASSLSPGGTGKYEKLFF.

There are a few counts of this clone. V usage is TRBV15 and J usage is TRBJ1-4, with D possibly TRBD1 on 6 matching bases. Germline loops: CDR1 LNHNV, CDR2 YYDKDF (reference sequence). V gave up 4 bases and J gave up 3 bases, with 12 bases separating them. The CDR3 runs 15 residues. Here the CDR3 reads CATSIHRAANEKLFF. CDR3 DNA: TGTGCCACCAGCATTCACAGGGCAGCTAATGAAAAACTGTTTTTT.

This clone was seen a few times. The chain is built from TRBV6-6 and TRBJ1-2; 7 nucleotides align to TRBD1. The germline gives CDR1 MNHNY, CDR2 SVGAGI (reference sequence). This CDR3 region has 14 residues. With 4 bases clipped from V and 8 bases from J, the junction kept 10 bases outside the gene matches. This CDR3 reads CASSWGDGGGGYTF. In DNA form, the CDR3 reads TGTGCCAGCAGTTGGGGGGACGGAGGGGGCGGCTACACCTTC.

The CDR3 here is CASSIDTGVDQPQHF. The CDR3 DNA sequence: TGTGCCAGTAGTATAGATACAGGGGTTGATCAGCCCCAGCATTTT. The chain links TRBV19 to TRBJ1-5, with 7 bases lining up with TRBD1. J was trimmed by 5 bases and V by 0 bases; bases with no gene match: 4. The CDR3 spans 15 residues. Germline CDR1 LNHDA, CDR2 SQIVND (reference sequence).

The rearrangement joins TRBV4-1 to TRBJ2-7, with 8 positions matching TRBD2. The CDR3 extends over 14 amino acids. In germline, CDR1 is MGHRA, CDR2 YSYEKL. J was trimmed by 3 bases and V by 4 bases; bases with no gene match: 5. The CDR3 bases are TGCGCCAGCAGCCCCCCCGGGACTAGCTACGAGCAGTACTTC. It specifies CASSPPGTSYEQYF.

J is TRBJ2-5 and V is TRBV30, with TRBD1 matching over 10 bases. Trimming cost V 1 base and J 1 base; bases outside gene matches: 6. The length of the CDR3 is 16 residues. The germline CDR1 and CDR2 sequences are GTSNPN and SVGIG (reference sequence). The CDR3 reads CAWSGPGQGFQETQYF. CDR3 bases: TGTGCCTGGAGTGGGCCGGGACAGGGGTTCCAAGAGACCCAGTACTTC.

The rearrangement links TRBV30 to TRBJ1-2; D is perhaps TRBD1 (5 bases). The V gene's germline CDR1 is GTSNPN and CDR2 SVGIG (reference sequence). Trimming took 6 bases from V and 2 from J, leaving 19 bases between them. The CDR3 runs to 15 residues. The CDR3 region has the DNA TGTGCCTGCCCCCGACAGATCGGAATCAACTATGGCTACACCTTC. It encodes CACPRQIGINYGYTF.

V usage is TRBV5-1 and J usage is TRBJ2-2; the match to TRBD2 covers 12 bases. The length of the CDR3 is 15 residues. Germline CDR1 and CDR2: SGHRS and YFSETQ. Unmatched junction bases numbered 5, after V lost 5 bases and J lost 6 bases. The DNA for the CDR3 is TGCGCCAGCAGTTCCCTAGCGGGGGGGTCCGGGGAGCTGTTTTTT. Amino acid sequence: CASSSLAGGSGELFF.

The chain carries TRBV7-9 and TRBJ1-2; D gene unclear. The CDR3 has 14 residues. Germline V gene sequence: CDR1 SEHNR, CDR2 FQNEAQ (reference sequence). Trimming removed 1 base at V and 5 bases at J, with 11 bases between. The CDR3, as DNA: TGTGCCAGCAGCTTAGGAGGGTCCCAATATGGCTACACCTTC. Its translation is CASSLGGSQYGYTF. The complete variable domain, with remaining parts taken from reference TRBV7-9 and TRBJ1-2, reads DTGVSQNPRHKITKRGQNVTFRCDPISEHNRLYWYRQTLGQGPEFLTYFQNEAQLEKSRLLSDRFSAERPKGSFSTLEIQRTEQGDSAMYLCASSLGGSQYGYTFGSGTRLTVV.

This chain uses TRBV11-3 with TRBJ2-5; a weak D match, TRBD2 (6 bases). The germline gives CDR1 SGHNT, CDR2 YENEEA. Between the trimmed V and J ends, which lost 5 bases and 0 bases, there was a span of 16 bases. The CDR3 length is 16 residues. The CDR3 nucleotides are TGTGCCAGCAGCCCGGCGGGACCACCCGACCAAGAGACCCAGTACTTC. Protein sequence: CASSPAGPPDQETQYF.

The J gene is TRBJ1-5, the V gene TRBV30; maybe TRBD1 (6 bases). Trimming cost V 1 base and J 4 bases, with 11 bases left between them. Germline V gene lookup returns CDR1 GTSNPN and CDR2 SVGIG (reference sequence). The CDR3 is 14 amino acids. The CDR3 coding sequence is TGTGCCTGGAGTGAGGGGACACTTAATCAGCCCCAGCATTTT. As protein: CAWSEGTLNQPQHF. Using reference TRBV30 and TRBJ1-5 for the parts outside the CDR3, the full variable domain is SQTIHQWPATLVQPVGSPLSLECTVEGTSNPNLYWYRQAAGRGLQLLFYSVGIGQISSEVPQNLSASRPQDRQFILSSKKLLLSDSGFYLCAWSEGTLNQPQHFGDGTRLSIL.

This rearrangement joins TRBV29-1 to TRBJ2-1; D might be TRBD1 (5 bases). The CDR3 contains 13 residues. Germline CDR1 and CDR2: SQVTM and ANQGSEA. Trimming took 7 bases from V and 4 from J, leaving 14 bases between them. CDR3 in amino acids: CSASSQGYNEQFF. CDR3 in DNA: TGCAGCGCCTCTTCTCAGGGTTACAATGAGCAGTTCTTC.

This clone was seen once. V and J are TRBV10-3 and TRBJ2-1; 12 nucleotides align to TRBD2. V was clipped by 3 bases and J by 4 bases; unmatched bases: 7. CDR1 ENHRY and CDR2 SYGVKD come from the germline V gene. The CDR3 extends over 17 amino acids. Here the CDR3 DNA reads TGTGCCATCAGTGAACTAGCGGGGGGCTCGAGATACAATGAGCAGTTCTTC. Its translation: CAISELAGGSRYNEQFF.

This clone occurred once. V gene TRBV7-2 combines with J gene TRBJ2-5, with 8 bases fitting TRBD2. The V gene's germline CDR1 is SGHTA and CDR2 FQGNSA. The CDR3 runs to 14 residues. The J segment lost 0 bases and the V segment lost 5 bases, leaving 2 bases of the junction unmatched. The CDR3 nucleotides are TGTGCCAGCAGCCGGGAGGGGTACCAAGAGACCCAGTACTTC. This sequence encodes CASSREGYQETQYF.

The V call is TRBV4-1, the J call TRBJ1-3; the D is unclear. The CDR3 totals 17 residues. Germline V CDR1 and CDR2: MGHRA, YSYEKL. V dropped 0 bases and J dropped 0 bases, with 12 bases sitting between them. In DNA, the CDR3 is TGCGCCAGCAGCCAAGAAACTTCCAGCGGCTCTGGAAACACCATATATTTT. Translating gives CASSQETSSGSGNTIYF.

The chain is built from TRBV2 and TRBJ2-7, with 12 bases aligning to TRBD1. Germline loops: CDR1 SNHLY, CDR2 FYNNEI. CDR3 length: 15 residues. With V trimmed by 6 bases and J by 5 bases, 8 bases remained unmatched. The CDR3 loop reads CASRDPGTGGHEQYF. In nucleotides, the CDR3 is TGTGCCAGCAGGGACCCGGGGACAGGGGGCCACGAGCAGTACTTC.

V is TRBV21-1 and J is TRBJ1-1; the table assigns TRBD1, which was not confirmed against the DNA. TRBV21-1 is a pseudogene. The CDR3 loop spans 17 amino acids. CDR3 DNA sequence: TGTGCCAGCATCCCCATCGGGACAGGGGGCTTTTTCACTGAAGCTTTCTTT. Encoded protein: CASIPIGTGGFFTEAFF.

This clone occurred a few times. The V gene is TRBV4-3, the J gene TRBJ2-3; D is ambiguous. CDR1 is LGHNA and CDR2 is YSLEER in the germline V gene. The CDR3 has 16 amino acids. V dropped 4 bases and J dropped 5 bases, with 19 bases sitting between them. CDR3 nucleotides: TGCGCCAGCAGCCGATCTCCGGAGATAGCCCAAGATACGCAGTATTTT. Its protein is CASSRSPEIAQDTQYF.

This chain uses TRBV30 with TRBJ1-4; weak D call: TRBD1 (5 bases). The germline V gene encodes CDR1 GTSNPN and CDR2 SVGIG (reference sequence). This CDR3 is 14 amino acids long. Deletions cut 2 bases from V and 5 bases from J, with 12 bases between. The CDR3 loop reads CAWSSQARNEKLFF. For the CDR3, the DNA is TGTGCCTGGAGTTCACAGGCGAGAAATGAAAAACTGTTTTTT.

This clone was found a few times. The chain has TRBV7-3 and TRBJ2-2; no clear D. The CDR3 is made up of 13 amino acids. CDR1 is SGHTA, CDR2 FQGTGA, per germline. V lost 5 bases and J 3 bases, leaving 7 bases between the germline ends. The CDR3 DNA sequence: TGTGCCAGCAGCCTATCCCACACCGGGGAGCTGTTTTTT. Translated: CASSLSHTGELFF.